This T cell receptor beta chain emerged from a study of Tregs in tolerant kidney transplant recipients. Assay used: immunoSEQ multiplex PCR; TCRdb lists only in-frame clones, some missing. This sample's clone table lists approximately 49,000 clones. V lost 6 bases and J lost 1, with 17 bases in between. The CDR3 has 16 amino acids. Per the germline V gene, CDR1 is LNHDA and CDR2 is SQIVND (reference sequence). About this clone itself: The CDR3 end falls 3 residues outside the read, so it is completed with the germline J gene.

This clonotype was sampled from a human donor who received a combined kidney and bone marrow transplant. The chain joins TRBV19 to TRBJ2-3; maybe TRBD1 (6 bases). The sample was CD4+ T cells from blood, taken before the transplant. CDR3 bases read: TGTGCCAGTAGATCTCGACAGGTTGCTCGCACAGATACG. It specifies CASRSRQVARTDT. From start to end, the CDR3 is CASRSRQVARTDTQYF. Full variable domain (outside the CDR3, taken from reference TRBV19 and TRBJ2-3): DGGITQSPKYLFRKEGQNVTLSCEQNLNHDAMYWYRQDPGQGLRLIYYSQIVNDFQKGDIAEGYSVSREKKESFPLTVTSAQKNPTAFYLCASRSRQVARTDTQYFGPGTRLTVL.